Given below is one T cell receptor beta chain in context. This specimen comes from a study of human T cells and chemical hapten exposure. Study context: Minor pooled library volume differences mainly drove per-sample TCR yield variation.

Noted time point: patch test 2, 6 weeks after DPC sensitization. The treatment: therapeutic diphenylcyclopropenone sensitization with weekly scalp DPC. MiXCR, run by TCRdb on the RACE reads, gives a single entry per CDR3 protein. This table holds about 50,000 distinct CDR3 sequences, about 9.9% found once. The TCR was taken from a woman in her 50s with alopecia areata. Some clones in this sample may be carry-over from other donors' samples. Sequenced here: whole blood, sampled in connection with sensitization to the hapten diphenylcyclopropenone (DPC).

DNA for the CDR3: TGTGCCAGCAGCTTAAGGCGGGAGACCCAGTACTTC. This sequence encodes CASSLRRETQYF. This sequence joins TRBV13 and TRBJ2-5; D call uncertain. This CDR3 comprises 12 residues. V lost 2 bases and J lost 5, with 6 bases in between. CDR1 and CDR2 (germline): PRHDT, FYEKMQ (reference sequence).